The entry below gives a single TCR beta chain sequence along with its context. Its specific antigen is unknown. Base qualities are not provided; no much larger clone lies one nucleotide away. The CDR3 starts with the cysteine, ends with the phenylalanine, and has 15 residues. Of the read, only the CDR3 DNA is kept; its 45 bases are in frame from base 1. The germline V gene sets CDR1 to SGHTA and CDR2 to FQGTGA. The V and J ends are trimmed by 6 bases and 9 bases, leaving 21 bases between them. This entry belongs to a study of blood T cells in healthy people across ages (dated by TCRdb to between 2014 and 2017). In the study overall: In model experiments, template switching captured about one uniquely barcoded TCR beta cDNA molecule for every two T cells. To avoid experimental bias, donors of different ages were randomly spread across the sequencing lanes. The study measured age-related changes in TCR beta repertoire diversity using deep sequencing normalized with unique cDNA molecular identifiers. Using the same blood draw, the study looked at two additional independent replicas of 1 million unique cDNA reads for two donors, one aged 18 to 30 and the other aged 80 or older. The donors were split into four age groups: young (average about 16 years), middle-aged (more than 35), aged (roughly 68) and long-lived (approximately 89). What the research found in general, with its limitations: As age increased, observed TCR beta diversity per million T cells dropped in a roughly linear way, and a significant reduction was already evident by age about 40. Donor CMV infection status was unknown, potentially confounding age-related changes in expanded clonotypes. Observed TCR beta diversity correlated strongly with the percentage of naive T cells measured by flow cytometry. Bulk unsorted PBMC profiling prevented conclusive comparison of naive and antigen-experienced compartments. Compared with the aged group, the long-lived group had more naive CD4+ T cells, fewer expanded clones and increased TCR diversity, suggesting age selection. Estimates of total diversity based on one million sequenced T cells were considered lower bounds and underestimates.

Libraries were built with 5' RACE. Sequencing relied on an Illumina HiSeq 2500. The second PCR ran for about 6 to 12 cycles and used a J-beta primer mix along with a sample-barcoded 5' primer. Each TCR beta cDNA molecule received a unique molecular identifier from a template-switch 5' adaptor carrying 12 random nucleotides. At least 2.5 million CDR3-containing paired-end reads were obtained from each sample. The Mint cDNA synthesis kit, primed by a TRBC-specific oligonucleotide, was used to synthesize first-strand cDNA from all RNA. All cDNA was treated with uracil-DNA glycosylase and then went through a first 18-cycle PCR with the universal primers M1SS and BC2_uni_R. On the authors' methods: For normalization, 1 million high-quality reads, each with a distinct molecular identifier, were randomly selected from each sample. Instead of being binned into consensus sequences, reads with shared molecular identifiers were discarded. CDR3 identification, clonotype clustering and error correction used MiTCR with a Q25 quality threshold and the strictest error-elimination algorithm. A nonparametric unseen species model using Euler transformation provided a lower-bound estimate of total TCR beta diversity. In-frame beta chains were kept once TCRdb had trimmed the public reads at Q25 with fastp and called clones with MiXCR. Rows are combined by CDR3 protein, so each entry shows the most common genes and DNA. The V and J calls and clone size are TCRdb's, not the authors'. This sample comprises hundreds of thousands of distinct CDR3 sequences, around 46% of them detected only once. The ten largest clones capture around 15% of the sample.

The roughly 38 donors, aged 6 to 90 years, were systemically healthy Caucasian individuals from Russia. Each donor gave ten milliliters of peripheral blood, collected into EDTA-treated Vacutainer tubes. PBMCs were isolated by Ficoll-Paque density-gradient centrifugation, with at least 7 million obtained per sample. Total RNA, at least 6 micrograms per sample, was extracted from PBMCs with Trizol reagent. For every donor, flow cytometry on a PBMC aliquot measured the percentage of naive CD45RAhigh/CD27high T cells. The chain joins TRBV7-3 to TRBJ2-1; TRBD2 is possibly the D segment (6 matching bases). This receptor was identified in a man aged 30 to 39 in good health. The sequencing input was blood. The DNA sequence follows: TGTGCCAGCAGTATAGGGGACCTTTCGCGGGGTGAGCAGTTCTTC. Its product reads: CASSIGDLSRGEQFF.